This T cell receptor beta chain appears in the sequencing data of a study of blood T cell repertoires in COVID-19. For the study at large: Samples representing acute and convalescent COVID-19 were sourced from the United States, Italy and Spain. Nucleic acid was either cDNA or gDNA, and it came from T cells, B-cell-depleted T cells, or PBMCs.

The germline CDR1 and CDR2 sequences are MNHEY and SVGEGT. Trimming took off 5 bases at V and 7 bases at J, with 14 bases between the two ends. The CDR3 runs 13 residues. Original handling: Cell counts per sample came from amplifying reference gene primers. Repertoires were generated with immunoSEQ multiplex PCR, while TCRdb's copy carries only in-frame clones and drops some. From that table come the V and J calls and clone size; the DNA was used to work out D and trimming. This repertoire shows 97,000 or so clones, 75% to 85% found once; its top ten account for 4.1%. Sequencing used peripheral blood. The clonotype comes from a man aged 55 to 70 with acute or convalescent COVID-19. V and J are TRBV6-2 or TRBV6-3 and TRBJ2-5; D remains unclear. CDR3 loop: CASSPTSIGTQYF. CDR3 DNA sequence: TGTGCCAGCAGTCCGACTTCCATCGGGACCCAGTACTTC.